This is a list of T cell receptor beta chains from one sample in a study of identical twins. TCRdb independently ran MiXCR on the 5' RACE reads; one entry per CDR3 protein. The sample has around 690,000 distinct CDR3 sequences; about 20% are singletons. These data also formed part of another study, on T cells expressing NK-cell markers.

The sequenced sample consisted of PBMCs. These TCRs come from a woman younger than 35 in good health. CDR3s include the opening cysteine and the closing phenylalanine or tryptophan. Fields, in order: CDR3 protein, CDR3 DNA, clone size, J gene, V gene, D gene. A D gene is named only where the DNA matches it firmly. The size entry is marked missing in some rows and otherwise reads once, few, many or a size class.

CDR3aa: CSAREARVQETQYF; CDR3nt: TGCAGTGCTAGGGAAGCTCGGGTACAAGAGACCCAGTACTTC; abundance: many; j_gene: TRBJ2-5; v_gene: TRBV20-1; d_gene: NA
CDR3aa: CASSPPGQGLDTQYF; CDR3nt: TGTGCCAGCTCACCACCGGGGCAGGGTCTCGATACGCAGTATTTT; abundance: many; j_gene: TRBJ2-3; v_gene: TRBV18; d_gene: NA
CDR3aa: CASTETEPNYGYTF; CDR3nt: TGTGCCAGCACCGAGACAGAACCTAACTATGGCTACACCTTC; abundance: few; j_gene: TRBJ1-2; v_gene: TRBV27; d_gene: NA
CDR3aa: CSVARGDQPQHF; CDR3nt: TGCAGCGTTGCCAGGGGGGATCAGCCCCAGCATTTT; abundance: NA; j_gene: TRBJ1-5; v_gene: TRBV29-1; d_gene: TRBD1
CDR3aa: CASSFPGNEETQYF; CDR3nt: TGTGCCAGCAGCTTCCCGGGGAACGAAGAGACCCAGTACTTC; abundance: few; j_gene: TRBJ2-5; v_gene: TRBV7-9; d_gene: NA
CDR3aa: CAISESVAGGHTDTQYF; CDR3nt: TGTGCCATCAGTGAGTCGGTAGCGGGGGGGCACACAGATACGCAGTATTTT; abundance: few; j_gene: TRBJ2-3; v_gene: TRBV10-3; d_gene: TRBD2
CDR3aa: CASSSGTPPLAGYGYTF; CDR3nt: TGCGCCAGCAGCTCCGGGACTCCCCCCCTGGCTGGCTATGGCTACACCTTC; abundance: NA; j_gene: TRBJ1-2; v_gene: TRBV5-1; d_gene: NA
CDR3aa: CASSLGQHDTGELFF; CDR3nt: TGTGCCAGCAGCTTAGGCCAGCATGACACCGGGGAGCTGTTTTTT; abundance: few; j_gene: TRBJ2-2; v_gene: TRBV7-6; d_gene: NA
CDR3aa: CASNYPGAHYEQYF; CDR3nt: TGTGCCAGCAACTACCCGGGAGCCCACTACGAGCAGTACTTC; abundance: NA; j_gene: TRBJ2-7; v_gene: TRBV5-5; d_gene: NA
CDR3aa: CASSLGLAIDEQFF; CDR3nt: TGTGCCAGCAGCCTCGGACTAGCAATTGATGAGCAGTTCTTC; abundance: many; j_gene: TRBJ2-1; v_gene: TRBV7-9; d_gene: TRBD2
CDR3aa: CSAGASGDSYNEQFF; CDR3nt: TGCAGTGCTGGGGCTAGCGGAGACTCCTACAATGAGCAGTTCTTC; abundance: NA; j_gene: TRBJ2-1; v_gene: TRBV20-1; d_gene: TRBD2
CDR3aa: CASGQRRGSYNEQFF; CDR3nt: TGTGCTAGTGGCCAAAGGCGGGGCTCCTACAATGAGCAGTTCTTC; abundance: NA; j_gene: TRBJ2-1; v_gene: TRBV12-5; d_gene: NA
CDR3aa: CASSAQFQGHEQFF; CDR3nt: TGCGCCAGCAGCGCCCAATTTCAGGGCCATGAGCAGTTCTTC; abundance: once; j_gene: TRBJ2-1; v_gene: TRBV5-1; d_gene: NA
CDR3aa: CASIRGRDDTEAFF; CDR3nt: TGTGCCAGCATTAGGGGCAGGGACGACACTGAAGCTTTCTTT; abundance: few; j_gene: TRBJ1-1; v_gene: TRBV12-3/TRBV12-4; d_gene: NA
CDR3aa: CASSPIAGGTGELFF; CDR3nt: TGTGCCAGCAGCCCCATAGCGGGAGGAACCGGGGAGCTGTTTTTT; abundance: few; j_gene: TRBJ2-2; v_gene: TRBV6-1; d_gene: TRBD2
CDR3aa: CASSMGQNLLTDTQYF; CDR3nt: TGTGCCAGCAGCATGGGACAGAACCTACTCACAGATACGCAGTATTTT; abundance: few; j_gene: TRBJ2-3; v_gene: TRBV11-1; d_gene: TRBD1
CDR3aa: CASSVTGTWPYEQYF; CDR3nt: TGTGCCAGCAGTGTAACCGGGACCTGGCCCTACGAGCAGTACTTC; abundance: NA; j_gene: TRBJ2-7; v_gene: TRBV25-1; d_gene: NA
CDR3aa: CASSPMGARSGANVLTF; CDR3nt: TGTGCCAGCAGCCCAATGGGGGCCAGGTCTGGGGCCAACGTCCTGACTTTC; abundance: NA; j_gene: TRBJ2-6; v_gene: TRBV14; d_gene: NA
CDR3aa: CSARVGTGSYNEQFF; CDR3nt: TGCAGTGCTAGAGTGGGGACAGGGTCCTACAATGAGCAGTTCTTC; abundance: few; j_gene: TRBJ2-1; v_gene: TRBV20-1; d_gene: TRBD1
CDR3aa: CSARDRINQPQHF; CDR3nt: TGCAGTGCTAGAGATCGGATCAATCAGCCCCAGCATTTT; abundance: NA; j_gene: TRBJ1-5; v_gene: TRBV20-1; d_gene: NA
CDR3aa: CASSLSWGETQYF; CDR3nt: TGTGCCAGCAGCCTTAGCTGGGGAGAGACCCAGTACTTC; abundance: few; j_gene: TRBJ2-5; v_gene: TRBV5-4; d_gene: NA
CDR3aa: CASSRDRVTEQFF; CDR3nt: TGTGCCAGCAGCCGGGACAGGGTAACTGAGCAGTTCTTC; abundance: few; j_gene: TRBJ2-1; v_gene: TRBV12-3/TRBV12-4; d_gene: TRBD1
CDR3aa: CSARGTVSYEQYF; CDR3nt: TGCAGTGCTAGAGGGACGGTAAGCTACGAGCAGTACTTC; abundance: few; j_gene: TRBJ2-7; v_gene: TRBV20-1; d_gene: NA
CDR3aa: CSARDGGTGIGSRHEQFF; CDR3nt: TGCAGTGCTAGAGATGGAGGGACAGGGATTGGTAGTAGACATGAGCAGTTCTTC; abundance: few; j_gene: TRBJ2-1; v_gene: TRBV20-1; d_gene: TRBD1
CDR3aa: CASSWTGAVGNIQYF; CDR3nt: TGTGCCAGCAGTTGGACAGGCGCGGTGGGAAACATTCAGTACTTC; abundance: NA; j_gene: TRBJ2-4; v_gene: TRBV12-3/TRBV12-4; d_gene: TRBD1
CDR3aa: CASLLAGFSDTQYF; CDR3nt: TGTGCCAGCCTCCTAGCGGGGTTTAGCGATACGCAGTATTTT; abundance: NA; j_gene: TRBJ2-3; v_gene: TRBV2; d_gene: TRBD2
CDR3aa: CASTIQGVALEAFF; CDR3nt: TGTGCCAGCACCATTCAGGGGGTAGCCCTTGAAGCTTTCTTT; abundance: NA; j_gene: TRBJ1-1; v_gene: TRBV12-3/TRBV12-4; d_gene: TRBD1
CDR3aa: CASSQGPLAFAYEQYF; CDR3nt: TGTGCCAGCAGCCAAGGTCCCCTAGCGTTCGCCTACGAGCAGTACTTC; abundance: NA; j_gene: TRBJ2-7; v_gene: TRBV3-1; d_gene: NA
CDR3aa: CASRYKLPNEQFF; CDR3nt: TGTGCCAGCAGGTACAAGTTACCCAATGAGCAGTTCTTC; abundance: few; j_gene: TRBJ2-1; v_gene: TRBV12-3/TRBV12-4; d_gene: NA
CDR3aa: CSARVGGGDQETQYF; CDR3nt: TGCAGTGCTAGAGTGGGCGGGGGGGATCAAGAGACCCAGTACTTC; abundance: few; j_gene: TRBJ2-5; v_gene: TRBV20-1; d_gene: TRBD2
CDR3aa: CASSYSGKTSGRETQYF; CDR3nt: TGTGCCAGCAGTTACTCGGGAAAGACTAGCGGGAGAGAGACCCAGTACTTC; abundance: NA; j_gene: TRBJ2-5; v_gene: TRBV6-2/TRBV6-3; d_gene: TRBD2
CDR3aa: CASILTGTGDSYNEQFF; CDR3nt: TGTGCCAGCATCTTAACAGGGACGGGGGACTCCTACAATGAGCAGTTCTTC; abundance: NA; j_gene: TRBJ2-1; v_gene: TRBV7-9; d_gene: NA
CDR3aa: CASKPSGGNTDTQYF; CDR3nt: TGCGCCAGCAAGCCAAGCGGGGGGAACACAGATACGCAGTATTTT; abundance: NA; j_gene: TRBJ2-3; v_gene: TRBV5-1; d_gene: TRBD2
CDR3aa: CASSLLENYEQYF; CDR3nt: TGCGCCAGCAGCTTGTTGGAGAACTACGAGCAGTACTTC; abundance: NA; j_gene: TRBJ2-7; v_gene: TRBV5-1; d_gene: NA
CDR3aa: CASSLVIGGQGATEAFF; CDR3nt: TGCGCCAGCAGCTTGGTAATTGGTGGACAGGGGGCGACTGAAGCTTTCTTT; abundance: few; j_gene: TRBJ1-1; v_gene: TRBV5-1; d_gene: TRBD1
CDR3aa: CASSYSPRTGELFF; CDR3nt: TGTGCCAGCAGTTACTCGCCGCGAACCGGGGAGCTGTTTTTT; abundance: NA; j_gene: TRBJ2-2; v_gene: TRBV6-5; d_gene: NA
CDR3aa: CASKGTGFNEQFF; CDR3nt: TGTGCCAGTAAGGGGACAGGGTTCAATGAGCAGTTCTTC; abundance: few; j_gene: TRBJ2-1; v_gene: TRBV19; d_gene: TRBD1
CDR3aa: CAISPTGADGNEQYF; CDR3nt: TGTGCCATCAGCCCGACAGGGGCGGATGGAAACGAGCAGTACTTC; abundance: NA; j_gene: TRBJ2-7; v_gene: TRBV10-3; d_gene: TRBD1
CDR3aa: CASSWTGGNNEAFF; CDR3nt: TGCGCCAGCAGTTGGACAGGGGGCAACAATGAAGCTTTCTTT; abundance: NA; j_gene: TRBJ1-1; v_gene: TRBV5-1; d_gene: TRBD1
CDR3aa: CSAERQVNTEAFF; CDR3nt: TGCAGCGCCGAAAGGCAGGTGAACACTGAAGCTTTCTTT; abundance: few; j_gene: TRBJ1-1; v_gene: TRBV29-1; d_gene: NA
CDR3aa: CASSLGSFGEQYF; CDR3nt: TGTGCCAGCAGCTTAGGTAGTTTCGGCGAGCAGTACTTC; abundance: NA; j_gene: TRBJ2-7; v_gene: TRBV7-2; d_gene: NA
CDR3aa: CSARVKLTGLAGSGEQYF; CDR3nt: TGCAGTGCTAGAGTGAAACTCACTGGACTAGCGGGATCAGGCGAGCAGTACTTC; abundance: NA; j_gene: TRBJ2-7; v_gene: TRBV20-1; d_gene: TRBD2
CDR3aa: CASSYSQGKANYGYTF; CDR3nt: TGTGCCAGCAGTTACTCCCAGGGTAAAGCTAACTATGGCTACACCTTC; abundance: few; j_gene: TRBJ1-2; v_gene: TRBV6-5; d_gene: NA
CDR3aa: CASSALGRHEQYF; CDR3nt: TGTGCCAGCAGCGCCCTGGGACGCCACGAGCAGTACTTC; abundance: many; j_gene: TRBJ2-7; v_gene: TRBV9; d_gene: NA
CDR3aa: CASGLVETQFF; CDR3nt: TGTGCCTCCGGGCTAGTAGAGACCCAGTTCTTC; abundance: NA; j_gene: TRBJ2-1; v_gene: TRBV12-3/TRBV12-4; d_gene: NA
CDR3aa: CASSLSPVGQGFEQYF; CDR3nt: TGCGCCAGCAGCTTGTCCCCGGTGGGACAGGGGTTCGAGCAGTACTTC; abundance: NA; j_gene: TRBJ2-7; v_gene: TRBV5-1; d_gene: TRBD1
CDR3aa: CASSPVMAGEEYEQFF; CDR3nt: TGCGCCAGCAGCCCCGTGATGGCGGGAGAGGAATATGAGCAGTTCTTC; abundance: NA; j_gene: TRBJ2-1; v_gene: TRBV4-1; d_gene: TRBD2
CDR3aa: CASCPGTGYSNQPQHF; CDR3nt: TGTGCCAGCTGCCCCGGGACGGGTTATAGCAATCAGCCCCAGCATTTT; abundance: many; j_gene: TRBJ1-5; v_gene: TRBV12-3/TRBV12-4; d_gene: NA
CDR3aa: CASRGGRANTGELFF; CDR3nt: TGTGCCAGCAGGGGGGGGCGTGCGAACACCGGGGAGCTGTTTTTT; abundance: NA; j_gene: TRBJ2-2; v_gene: TRBV7-2; d_gene: NA
CDR3aa: CASSFPGTLNNEQFF; CDR3nt: TGTGCCAGCAGCTTCCCCGGGACTTTGAACAATGAGCAGTTCTTC; abundance: many; j_gene: TRBJ2-1; v_gene: TRBV7-9; d_gene: NA
CDR3aa: CASTRLAGVGGSETQYF; CDR3nt: TGCGCCAGCACTCGACTAGCGGGAGTGGGAGGTTCAGAGACCCAGTACTTC; abundance: NA; j_gene: TRBJ2-5; v_gene: TRBV5-1; d_gene: TRBD2
CDR3aa: CASSYWAFDQGEQFF; CDR3nt: TGTGCCAGCAGTTACTGGGCCTTCGACCAGGGAGAGCAGTTCTTC; abundance: many; j_gene: TRBJ2-1; v_gene: TRBV6-5; d_gene: NA
CDR3aa: CASSESRAGYQETQYF; CDR3nt: TGTGCCAGCAGTGAATCTCGGGCAGGGTACCAAGAGACCCAGTACTTC; abundance: NA; j_gene: TRBJ2-5; v_gene: TRBV25-1; d_gene: NA
CDR3aa: CAISATLEAGELFF; CDR3nt: TGTGCCATCAGTGCCACCCTTGAGGCCGGGGAGCTGTTTTTT; abundance: many; j_gene: TRBJ2-2; v_gene: TRBV10-3; d_gene: NA
CDR3aa: CAWSVGYYGYTF; CDR3nt: TGTGCCTGGAGTGTAGGGTACTATGGCTACACCTTC; abundance: few; j_gene: TRBJ1-2; v_gene: TRBV30; d_gene: NA
CDR3aa: CAIKRDSYNEQFF; CDR3nt: TGTGCCATCAAAAGGGACAGCTACAATGAGCAGTTCTTC; abundance: many; j_gene: TRBJ2-1; v_gene: TRBV10-3; d_gene: TRBD1
CDR3aa: CASSLSSLWPQHF; CDR3nt: TGTGCCAGCAGTTTATCTTCCCTCTGGCCCCAGCATTTT; abundance: NA; j_gene: TRBJ1-5; v_gene: TRBV27; d_gene: NA
CDR3aa: CASRINRGMGEKLFF; CDR3nt: TGTGCCAGCAGAATTAACAGGGGCATGGGTGAAAAACTGTTTTTT; abundance: few; j_gene: TRBJ1-4; v_gene: TRBV7-2; d_gene: TRBD1